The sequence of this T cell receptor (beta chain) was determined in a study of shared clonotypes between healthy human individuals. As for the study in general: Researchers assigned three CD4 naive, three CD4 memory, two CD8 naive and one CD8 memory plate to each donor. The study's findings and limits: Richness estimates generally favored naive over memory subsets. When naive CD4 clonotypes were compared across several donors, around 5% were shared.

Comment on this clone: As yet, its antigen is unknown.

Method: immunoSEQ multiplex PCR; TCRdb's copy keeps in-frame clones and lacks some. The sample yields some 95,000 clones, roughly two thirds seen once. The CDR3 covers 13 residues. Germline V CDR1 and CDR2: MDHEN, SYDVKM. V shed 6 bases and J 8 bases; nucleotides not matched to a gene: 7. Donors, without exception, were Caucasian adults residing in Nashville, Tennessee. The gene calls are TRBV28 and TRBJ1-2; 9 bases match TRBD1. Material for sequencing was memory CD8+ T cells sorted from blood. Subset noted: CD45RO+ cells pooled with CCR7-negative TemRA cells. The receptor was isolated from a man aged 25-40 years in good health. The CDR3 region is CASSTQGAEGYTF. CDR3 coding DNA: TGTGCCAGCAGCACACAGGGGGCCGAAGGCTACACCTTC.